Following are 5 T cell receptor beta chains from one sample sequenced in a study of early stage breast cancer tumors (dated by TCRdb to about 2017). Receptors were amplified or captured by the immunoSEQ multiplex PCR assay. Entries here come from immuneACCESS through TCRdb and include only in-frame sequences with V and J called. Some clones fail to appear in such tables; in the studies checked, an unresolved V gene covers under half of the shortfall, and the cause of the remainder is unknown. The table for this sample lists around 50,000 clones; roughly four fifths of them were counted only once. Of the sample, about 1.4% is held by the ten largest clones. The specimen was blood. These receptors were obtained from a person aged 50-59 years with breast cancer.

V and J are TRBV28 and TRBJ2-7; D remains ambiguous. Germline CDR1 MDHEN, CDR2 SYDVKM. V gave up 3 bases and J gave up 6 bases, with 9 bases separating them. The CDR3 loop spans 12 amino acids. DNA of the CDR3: TGTGCCAGCAGTTTGATAACGCGCGAGCAGTACTTC. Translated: CASSLITREQYF.

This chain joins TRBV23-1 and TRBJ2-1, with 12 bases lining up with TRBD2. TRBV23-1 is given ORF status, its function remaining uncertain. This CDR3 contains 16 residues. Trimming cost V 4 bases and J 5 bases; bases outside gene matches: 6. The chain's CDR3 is CASSLPLAGGDNEQFF. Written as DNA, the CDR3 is TGCGCCAGCAGTCTGCCACTAGCGGGAGGTGACAATGAGCAGTTCTTC.

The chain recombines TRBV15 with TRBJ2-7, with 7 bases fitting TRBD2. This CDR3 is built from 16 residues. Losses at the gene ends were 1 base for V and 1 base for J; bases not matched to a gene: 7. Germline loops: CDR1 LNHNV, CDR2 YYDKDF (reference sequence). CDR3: CATSRGGSGLSYEQYF. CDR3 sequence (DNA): TGTGCCACCAGCAGAGGTGGTAGCGGGCTTTCCTACGAGCAGTACTTC.

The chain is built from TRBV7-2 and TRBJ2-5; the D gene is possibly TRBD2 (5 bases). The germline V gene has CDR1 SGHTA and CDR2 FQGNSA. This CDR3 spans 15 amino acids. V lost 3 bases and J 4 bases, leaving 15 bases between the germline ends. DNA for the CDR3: TGTGCCAGCAGCTTTCGGACTTCTCTGGGAGAGACCCAGTACTTC. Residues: CASSFRTSLGETQYF.

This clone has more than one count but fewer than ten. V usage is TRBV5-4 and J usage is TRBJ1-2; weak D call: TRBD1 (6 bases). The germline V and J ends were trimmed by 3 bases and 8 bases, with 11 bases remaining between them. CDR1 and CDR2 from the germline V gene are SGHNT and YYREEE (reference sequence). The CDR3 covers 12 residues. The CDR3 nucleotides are TGTGCCAGCAGCTCACAGGGCGGAGGCTACACCTTC. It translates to CASSSQGGGYTF.